Each of the 32 T cell receptor beta chains below was sequenced from the same sample in a study of blood T cells in healthy people across ages. The second PCR ran 7 to 11 cycles with a sample-barcoded 5' primer and J-beta primers. Using its own MiXCR run on the 5' RACE reads, TCRdb lists one record per CDR3 protein. The profile shows more than 450,000 distinct CDR3 sequences, over 25% of them singletons. The sample was also reused in another study, on T cells of mothers and their children.

The material sequenced was blood. These receptors originate from a boy between 2 and 15 years old in good health.

The chain joins TRBV2 to TRBJ1-2; possibly TRBD1 for D (5 bases). The germline V gene has CDR1 SNHLY and CDR2 FYNNEI. V was pared by 4 bases and J by 6 bases, with 12 bases between. There are 13 residues in the CDR3. The CDR3 loop is CASSGGTGNGYTF. In DNA, the CDR3 is TGTGCCAGCAGTGGAGGGACGGGGAATGGCTACACCTTC.

The genes are TRBV4-3 and TRBJ2-1; perhaps TRBD2 as D (5 bases). The germline V and J ends were trimmed by 2 bases and 0 bases, with 14 bases remaining between them. The germline V gene has CDR1 LGHNA and CDR2 YSLEER. The CDR3 extends over 17 amino acids. As DNA, the CDR3 is TGCGCCAGCAGCCAACAGGACTTGTTGAGCTCCTACAATGAGCAGTTCTTC. As protein: CASSQQDLLSSYNEQFF.

The table lists this clonotype with a few counts. The J gene is TRBJ2-1, the V gene TRBV6-1; the match to TRBD2 covers 12 bases. Losses at the gene ends were 0 bases for V and 2 bases for J; bases not matched to a gene: 2. The CDR3 extends over 17 amino acids. Germline values: CDR1 MNHNS, CDR2 SASEGT. This CDR3 is CASSEAASGGAYNEQFF. The CDR3 DNA reads as TGTGCCAGCAGTGAAGCGGCTAGCGGGGGGGCCTACAATGAGCAGTTCTTC.

The count of this clonotype is one. This chain links TRBV9 with TRBJ1-2; no clear D. Germline loops: CDR1 SGDLS, CDR2 YYNGEE. The CDR3 totals 15 residues. V shed 3 bases and J shed 0 bases, with 12 bases lying between them. The CDR3 DNA reads as TGTGCCAGCAGCGCCCAGGACGGACCTAACTATGGCTACACCTTC. This gives the protein CASSAQDGPNYGYTF.

This clonotype has a handful of counts. The rearrangement uses TRBV29-1 and TRBJ2-5; the D gene is possibly TRBD1 (5 bases). The V gene lost 2 bases and the J gene lost 5 bases, with 12 bases spanning the gap. This CDR3 is built from 13 residues. Germline CDR1 is SQVTM and CDR2 is ANQGSEA. Here the CDR3 reads CSVEPGQGETQYF. CDR3 bases: TGCAGCGTTGAACCAGGGCAAGGGGAGACCCAGTACTTC.

This clonotype was counted between two and nine times. V and J are TRBV20-1 and TRBJ2-5; no definite D call. The CDR3 is made up of 12 amino acids. The V end lost 6 bases, the J end lost 0 bases, and 8 bases lay between the germline ends. Per germline, CDR1 DFQATT and CDR2 SNEGSKA (reference sequence). The CDR3 here is CSARRDQETQYF. DNA for the CDR3: TGCAGTGCCCGTCGAGACCAAGAGACCCAGTACTTC.

Points on this clonotype: One end of the junction is discordant with germline, which a read error may explain. The chain has TRBV12-3 or TRBV12-4 and TRBJ2-6; D perhaps matches TRBD1 (6 bases). This CDR3 contains 15 residues. The CDR3 sequence: CASSLGASGTNVLTF. The DNA for the CDR3 is TGTGCCAGCAGTTTGGGGGCCTCTGGGACCAACGTCCTGACTTTC.

This rearrangement joins TRBV6-2 or TRBV6-3 to TRBJ2-5; D is possibly TRBD2 (6 bases). The germline CDR1 and CDR2 sequences are MNHEY and SVGEGT. Trimming removed 7 bases at V and 4 bases at J, with 16 bases between. CDR3 length: 14 amino acids. The CDR3 nucleotides read TGTGCCAGCACCCTTCGACGGGGAGGAGAGACCCAGTACTTC. It encodes CASTLRRGGETQYF.

This clonotype was counted many times. This sequence joins TRBV6-5 and TRBJ2-5; 8 positions match TRBD1. V lost 4 bases to trimming and J lost 2 bases; unmatched junction nucleotides: 6. CDR3 length equals 15 residues. Germline V gene data show CDR1 as MNHEY and CDR2 as SVGAGI. CDR3 in amino acids: CASSFLGQEQETQYF. CDR3 bases: TGTGCCAGCAGTTTCCTGGGACAGGAGCAAGAGACCCAGTACTTC.

V and J are TRBV3-1 and TRBJ1-1, with TRBD1 as a possible D gene (5 bases). The germline V gene has CDR1 LGHDT and CDR2 YNNKEL (reference sequence). V lost 4 bases and J 4 bases, leaving 16 bases between the germline ends. This CDR3 contains 15 residues. CDR3 residues: CASSRAGRLGTEAFF. CDR3 DNA sequence: TGTGCCAGCAGCCGAGCAGGGAGGTTGGGCACTGAAGCTTTCTTT.

This clonotype was counted only a few times. The J gene is TRBJ2-1, the V gene TRBV20-1, with 15 bases fitting TRBD2. The CDR3 is made up of 15 amino acids. Germline V gene data show CDR1 as DFQATT and CDR2 as SNEGSKA (reference sequence). V shed 5 bases, J shed 4 bases, and the junction held 3 bases outside the gene matches. The CDR3 bases are TGCAGTGCTGGGACTAGCGGGGGGATATACAATGAGCAGTTCTTC. Translation gives CSAGTSGGIYNEQFF.

This chain links TRBV10-3 with TRBJ1-1; D gene unclear. The V gene lost 0 bases and the J gene lost 1 base, with 9 bases spanning the gap. The germline V gene encodes CDR1 ENHRY and CDR2 SYGVKD. CDR3 length equals 15 residues. The CDR3 DNA is TGTGCCATCAGTGAGTCGAGCAGAGGGAACACTGAAGCTTTCTTT. It yields the protein CAISESSRGNTEAFF.

V is TRBV6-5 and J is TRBJ1-2, with TRBD1 matching over 7 bases. Germline V lookup: CDR1 MNHEY, CDR2 SVGAGI. The CDR3 is made up of 16 amino acids. The junction had 9 bases not matched to a gene; V was cut back by 2 bases and J by 3 bases. Written as DNA, the CDR3 is TGTGCCAGCAGTTACACGTACAGGGGTTCGGACTATGGCTACACCTTC. This translates into CASSYTYRGSDYGYTF.

This rearrangement joins TRBV2 to TRBJ2-5; TRBD1 might be the D (5 bases). The J call could be wrong; TRBJ2-1 is a better fit for the DNA end. Germline V lookup: CDR1 SNHLY, CDR2 FYNNEI. The CDR3 consists of 13 residues. CDR3 region: CASSDRVFNEQFF. In nucleotides, the CDR3 is TGTGCCAGCAGTGACAGGGTTTTCAATGAGCAGTTCTTC.

V gene TRBV29-1 combines with J gene TRBJ1-2; D is possibly TRBD1 (6 bases). The V gene lost 7 bases and the J gene lost 0 bases, with 18 bases spanning the gap. Germline V gene data show CDR1 as SQVTM and CDR2 as ANQGSEA. The CDR3 length is 15 residues. This CDR3 reads CSAILRDTANYGYTF. The CDR3 nucleotides read TGCAGCGCGATTCTTCGGGACACAGCTAACTATGGCTACACCTTC.

This chain uses TRBV13 with TRBJ2-7; D gene uncertain. Germline CDR1 reads PRHDT; CDR2 reads FYEKMQ (reference sequence). This CDR3 contains 14 residues. V was shortened by 4 bases and J by 0 bases, with 10 bases between the two germline ends. The CDR3 bases are TGTGCCAGCAGCTCCGACCGGAGCTCCTACGAGCAGTACTTC. Protein sequence: CASSSDRSSYEQYF.

CDR3 DNA: TGTGCCAGCAGCCCTCGACAGGGTCGGTCTGAAGCTTTCTTT. Its translation is CASSPRQGRSEAFF. The genes are TRBV3-1 and TRBJ1-1, with TRBD1 identical over 7 bases. The CDR3 contains 14 residues. CDR1 is LGHDT, CDR2 YNNKEL, per germline (reference sequence). Trimming took 4 bases from V and 6 from J; bases not matched to a gene: 8.

The chain carries TRBV5-6 and TRBJ1-5, with a weak D call TRBD1 (5 bases). CDR1 is SGHDT, CDR2 YYEEEE, per germline. V dropped 2 bases and J dropped 7 bases, with 13 bases sitting between them. The CDR3 is 14 amino acids. This CDR3 is CASSFGDRGQPQHF. The CDR3 bases are TGTGCCAGCAGCTTTGGGGACCGCGGGCAGCCCCAGCATTTT.

The J gene is TRBJ1-1, the V gene TRBV13, with D hard to call. Trimming cost V 2 bases and J 6 bases, with 10 bases left between them. This CDR3 contains 13 residues. Per germline, CDR1 PRHDT and CDR2 FYEKMQ (reference sequence). The CDR3 reads CASSLRRVAEAFF. The CDR3, as DNA: TGTGCCAGCAGCTTACGACGAGTCGCTGAAGCTTTCTTT.

The chain joins TRBV11-3 to TRBJ1-6, with D possibly being TRBD1 (6 bases). The V and J ends lost 3 bases and 9 bases respectively, with 12 bases between them. The germline gives CDR1 SGHNT, CDR2 YENEEA. The CDR3 is 14 residues long. CDR3 coding DNA: TGTGCCAGCAGCTTCAGCCGAGGGGGTTCACCCCTCCACTTT. This gives the protein CASSFSRGGSPLHF.

The chain has TRBV2 and TRBJ1-4; D gene ambiguous. The CDR3 is 13 amino acids. The ends were cut back, 9 bases at V and 4 bases at J, with 12 bases in the middle. The germline V gene has CDR1 SNHLY and CDR2 FYNNEI. In DNA, the CDR3 is TGTGCCAGTAGGCAAGACTTTAATGAAAAACTGTTTTTT. Its translation: CASRQDFNEKLFF. Based on the CDR3 plus reference TRBV2 and TRBJ1-4, the full variable domain is EPEVTQTPSHQVTQMGQEVILRCVPISNHLYFYWYRQILGQKVEFLVSFYNNEISEKSEIFDDQFSVERPDGSNFTLKIRSTKLEDSAMYFCASRQDFNEKLFFGSGTQLSVL.

The rearrangement links TRBV4-3 to TRBJ2-7, with 8 bases matching TRBD1. From germline, CDR1 is LGHNA and CDR2 YSLEER. The V gene end was trimmed by 1 base and the J gene end by 0 bases; junction bases not matched to a gene: 8. CDR3 length equals 17 residues. CDR3 region: CASSQAVGDRSSYEQYF. In DNA, the CDR3 is TGCGCCAGCAGCCAAGCGGTGGGGGACAGGAGCTCCTACGAGCAGTACTTC.

This clonotype occurred a few times. The chain has TRBV12-5 and TRBJ2-3, with TRBD1 identical over 11 bases. The CDR3 covers 16 residues. V lost 5 bases, J lost 0 bases, and 4 bases stayed unmatched. The germline gives CDR1 LGHNT, CDR2 FRNRAP. The CDR3 coding sequence is TGTGCTAGTGGTCGGGACAGGGGGGCTAGCACAGATACGCAGTATTTT. Translated, it gives CASGRDRGASTDTQYF.

This clonotype was detected a few times. The rearrangement links TRBV12-3 or TRBV12-4 to TRBJ2-3; possible D gene TRBD1, 6 bases. The V and J ends lost 5 bases and 0 bases respectively, with 12 bases between them. There are 15 residues in the CDR3. The CDR3 spells CASSTGQTSTDTQYF. CDR3 nucleotide sequence: TGTGCCAGCAGTACGGGACAAACTAGCACAGATACGCAGTATTTT.

This clonotype has just a few counts. The chain carries TRBV20-1 and TRBJ2-1; 8 bases fit TRBD2. V dropped 0 bases and J dropped 0; count of bases not matched to a gene: 10. The CDR3 has 18 amino acids. CDR1 and CDR2 (germline): DFQATT, SNEGSKA (reference sequence). CDR3 loop: CSAREPPGGPISYNEQFF. CDR3 in DNA: TGCAGTGCTAGAGAGCCTCCGGGGGGGCCAATCTCCTACAATGAGCAGTTCTTC.

In this sample, this clonotype turned up many times. The chain uses TRBV7-8 and TRBJ2-7; 12 bases align to TRBD2. V was clipped by 5 bases and J by 2 bases; unmatched bases: 19. The germline V gene has CDR1 SGHVS and CDR2 FQNEAQ. The CDR3 is made up of 20 amino acids. The CDR3 reads CASSARAGTSGRTGPYEQYF. The CDR3 DNA follows: TGTGCCAGCAGCGCCCGAGCCGGGACTAGCGGGCGTACGGGTCCCTACGAGCAGTACTTC.

This chain links TRBV5-1 with TRBJ2-1, with 11 positions matching TRBD2. Germline V gene sequence: CDR1 SGHRS, CDR2 YFSETQ. This CDR3 contains 15 residues. V gave up 4 bases and J gave up 5 bases; unmatched junction bases: 5. The DNA for the CDR3 is TGCGCCAGCAGCATCCTAGCGGGGGGCAACAATGAGCAGTTCTTC. The encoded protein is CASSILAGGNNEQFF. The variable domain in full, with the rest retrieved from reference TRBV5-1 and TRBJ2-1, is KAGVTQTPRYLIKTRGQQVTLSCSPISGHRSVSWYQQTPGQGLQFLFEYFSETQRNKGNFPGRFSGRQFSNSRSEMNVSTLELGDSALYLCASSILAGGNNEQFFGPGTRLTVL.

This clonotype has just a few counts. The CDR3 loop is CASRPPGGYRGRFGYGYTF. The DNA of the CDR3 is TGTGCCAGCAGACCTCCTGGGGGATACAGGGGGCGGTTCGGCTATGGCTACACCTTC. The chain has TRBV12-3 or TRBV12-4 and TRBJ1-2, with TRBD1 matching 9 bases. Trimming at V came to 6 bases and at J to 4 bases, leaving 21 bases not matched to a gene. This CDR3 region has 19 residues.

The chain joins TRBV12-3 or TRBV12-4 to TRBJ1-2, with 9 nucleotides matching TRBD1. V gave up 10 bases and J gave up 7 bases; unmatched junction bases: 4. The CDR3 sequence is 11 residues long. The CDR3 DNA reads TGTGCCATCGACAGGGGGGGTGGCTACACCTTC. Its protein product is CAIDRGGGYTF.

The V and J genes are TRBV12-5 and TRBJ2-7, with 8 bases matching TRBD1. This CDR3 region has 13 residues. Losses at the gene ends were 1 base for V and 5 bases for J; bases not matched to a gene: 1. Germline CDR1 and CDR2: LGHNT and FRNRAP. CDR3: CASGLGTGHEQYF. As DNA, the CDR3 is TGTGCTAGTGGTTTGGGGACAGGGCACGAGCAGTACTTC.

This clonotype was seen only a few times. V is TRBV6-2 or TRBV6-3 and J is TRBJ2-1; D could derive from TRBD1 or TRBD2 (6 bases each). The CDR3 loop spans 15 amino acids. Between the trimmed V and J ends, which lost 5 bases and 9 bases, there was a span of 20 bases. CDR1 and CDR2 from the germline V gene are MNHEY and SVGEGT. CDR3 DNA: TGTGCCAGCAGTCTTTCGGGGCAGGGGACTGGTGAGCAGTTCTTC. Protein: CASSLSGQGTGEQFF.

The V call is TRBV20-1, the J call TRBJ2-4; 10 bases match TRBD1. V shed 5 bases and J 8 bases; nucleotides not matched to a gene: 6. Germline V lookup: CDR1 DFQATT, CDR2 SNEGSKA (reference sequence). The CDR3 consists of 13 residues. The CDR3 loop reads CSAYRDRGHIQYF. As DNA, the CDR3 is TGCAGTGCTTACCGGGACAGGGGTCACATTCAGTACTTC.